This paragraph reports one T cell receptor (beta chain). Its antigen is undetermined. The sample belongs to a study of vaccination effects on CD4 cells after COVID-19. TCRdb's copy holds only in-frame clones and misses some; the assay was immunoSEQ multiplex PCR. The table includes about 43,000 clones, around 76% detected once. Trimming cost V 8 bases and J 3 bases, with 11 bases left between them. The CDR3 length is 13 residues. Germline CDR1 SNHLY, CDR2 FYNNEI. With the ViraFEST assay, the study expanded antigen-specific CD4+ T cells using viral peptide pools, then sequenced them. After around ten days in culture, the CD4+ T cells were isolated. Among the vaccine recipients, none had a prior SARS-CoV-2 infection, and nucleocapsid antibodies were negative.

This clonotype originated in a human donor who received a COVID-19 vaccine. Source: CD4+ T cells from PBMCs cultured with SARS-CoV-2 spike peptides, taken before COVID-19 vaccination. The V and J genes are TRBV2 and TRBJ1-5; D remains ambiguous. The CDR3 sequence is CASSAQNNQPQHF. The CDR3 region has the DNA TGTGCCAGCTCCGCACAGAACAATCAGCCCCAGCATTTT.